This T cell receptor beta chain was identified during a study of Ad26.COV2.S vaccination and SARS-CoV-2 variants. Study overall: The authors gave Ad26.COV2.S intramuscularly, either once or twice 56 days apart. Study-level points and caveats: Placebo recipients had lower spike-specific TCR breadth than vaccine recipients.

With respect to this clone: The antigen remains unidentified.

In germline, CDR1 is SGHRS, CDR2 YFSETQ. J gave up 8 bases and V 0 bases, and 4 bases lay outside the gene matches. The CDR3 has 15 amino acids. Sequencing was performed with immunoSEQ multiplex PCR; in TCRdb, only in-frame clones are kept and a portion is missing. The sample consists of about 480,000 clones, approximately 90% of them appearing once. Described treatment: roughly 18 received Ad26.COV2.S at low or high dose, single or two shots; several received placebo; per-sample allocation not given. Day 63 after the first vaccine or placebo injection was the time point for sampling. V and J are TRBV5-1 and TRBJ2-1; 11 bases fit TRBD2. The material sequenced was peripheral blood, taken in a trial of Ad26.COV2.S vaccine versus placebo. The source is a person between 18 and 65 years old who received the Ad26.COV2.S COVID-19 vaccine or a placebo. CDR3 sequence: CASSLALAGVDEQFF. CDR3 in DNA: TGCGCCAGCAGCTTGGCACTAGCGGGAGTGGATGAGCAGTTCTTC. Looking up the rest from reference TRBV5-1 and TRBJ2-1 gives the full variable domain: KAGVTQTPRYLIKTRGQQVTLSCSPISGHRSVSWYQQTPGQGLQFLFEYFSETQRNKGNFPGRFSGRQFSNSRSEMNVSTLELGDSALYLCASSLALAGVDEQFFGPGTRLTVL.